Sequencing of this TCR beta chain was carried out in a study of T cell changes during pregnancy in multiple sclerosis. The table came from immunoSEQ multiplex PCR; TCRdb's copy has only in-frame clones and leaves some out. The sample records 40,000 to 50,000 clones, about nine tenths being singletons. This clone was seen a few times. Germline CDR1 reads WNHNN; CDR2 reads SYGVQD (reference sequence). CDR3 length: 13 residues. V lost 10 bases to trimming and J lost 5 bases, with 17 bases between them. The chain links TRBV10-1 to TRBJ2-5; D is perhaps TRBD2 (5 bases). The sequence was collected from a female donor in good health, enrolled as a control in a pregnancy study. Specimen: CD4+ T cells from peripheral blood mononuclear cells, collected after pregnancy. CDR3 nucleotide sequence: TGCGCCACCCAGGAAGCGGTAGGGGAGACCCAGTACTTC. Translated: CATQEAVGETQYF.